This T cell receptor beta chain originates from a study of blood T cell repertoires in COVID-19. Across the study: The samples span acute and convalescent COVID-19 from the United States, Italy and Spain. Sample material is recorded as cDNA or gDNA derived from T cells, B-cell-depleted T cells, or PBMCs.

In the authors' methods: Estimation of nucleated cell counts relied on the amplification of reference gene primers. The table came from immunoSEQ multiplex PCR; TCRdb's copy has only in-frame clones and leaves some out. V, J and clone size reflect that table, while D and trimming were determined from the DNA. This table has 90,000 to 120,000 clones, 75% to 85% appearing once. Losses at the gene ends were 4 bases for V and 4 bases for J; bases not matched to a gene: 10. Germline CDR1 and CDR2: SGHDN and FVKESK. This CDR3 is built from 17 residues. V is TRBV14 and J is TRBJ2-1, with 10 bases fitting TRBD2. The clonotype was recovered from a man aged 55 to 70 with acute or convalescent COVID-19. Sample: peripheral blood. CDR3 in amino acids: CASSPTPSGGTYNEQFF. CDR3 DNA sequence: TGTGCCAGCAGCCCCACGCCTAGCGGGGGAACGTACAATGAGCAGTTCTTC.